A selection of T cell receptor beta chains follows, all from one sample in a study of glioma-infiltrating T cells after dendritic cell vaccination. TCRdb keeps only in-frame clones here, not all; method: immunoSEQ multiplex PCR. The table has almost 90,000 clones, over 80% seen once. Sequenced material: blood, taken after dendritic cell vaccination. The source of these receptors is a human donor with glioblastoma. CDR3s include the opening cysteine and the closing phenylalanine or tryptophan. The order of the fields is CDR3 protein, CDR3 DNA, D gene, CDR3 length, J gene, V gene, clone size. The D gene is left open where the match is weak. For some rows the clone size is stated as once, few or many, or as a class when expanded; others skip it.

CDR3 protein: CASAGFSTDTQYF; CDR3 DNA: TGTGCCAGCGCAGGGTTTTCGACAGATACGCAGTATTTT; D gene: -; CDR3 length: 13; J gene: TRBJ2-3; V gene: TRBV11-1; clone size: -
CDR3 protein: CASSRGTGGAYSLLHF; CDR3 DNA: TGTGCCAGCAGCCGTGGGACAGGGGGCGCTTATTCACTCCTCCACTTT; D gene: TRBD1; CDR3 length: 16; J gene: TRBJ1-6; V gene: TRBV5-6; clone size: -
CDR3 protein: CASSYRQRNEKLFF; CDR3 DNA: TGTGCCAGCAGTTACCGACAGAGGAATGAAAAACTGTTTTTT; D gene: -; CDR3 length: 14; J gene: TRBJ1-4; V gene: TRBV7-8; clone size: -
CDR3 protein: CASSYVFGEKLFF; CDR3 DNA: TGTGCCAGCAGCTATGTTTTCGGTGAAAAACTGTTTTTT; D gene: -; CDR3 length: 13; J gene: TRBJ1-4; V gene: TRBV6-1; clone size: -
CDR3 protein: CASSLVGTRNTIYF; CDR3 DNA: TGTGCCAGCAGCTTAGTGGGCACCCGAAACACCATATATTTT; D gene: -; CDR3 length: 14; J gene: TRBJ1-3; V gene: TRBV7-8; clone size: once
CDR3 protein: CASSQGGTVGGADPEAFF; CDR3 DNA: TGTGCCAGCAGCCAAGGGGGGACAGTTGGCGGTGCGGATCCTGAAGCTTTCTTT; D gene: TRBD1; CDR3 length: 18; J gene: TRBJ1-1; V gene: TRBV4-2; clone size: once
CDR3 protein: CASSLGPMSSYEQYF; CDR3 DNA: TGCGCCAGCAGCTTGGGTCCGATGAGCTCCTACGAGCAGTACTTC; D gene: -; CDR3 length: 15; J gene: TRBJ2-7; V gene: TRBV5-1; clone size: -
CDR3 protein: CASSPGLAGGTKNIQYF; CDR3 DNA: TGTGCCAGCAGCCCTGGACTAGCGGGGGGAACCAAAAACATTCAGTACTTC; D gene: TRBD2; CDR3 length: 17; J gene: TRBJ2-4; V gene: TRBV7-3; clone size: -
CDR3 protein: CASSWANTQYF; CDR3 DNA: TGTGCCAGCAGCTGGGCCAATACGCAGTATTTT; D gene: -; CDR3 length: 11; J gene: TRBJ2-3; V gene: TRBV13; clone size: -
CDR3 protein: CASSLVAYQETQYF; CDR3 DNA: TGTGCCAGCAGCTTAGTGGCTTATCAAGAGACCCAGTACTTC; D gene: -; CDR3 length: 14; J gene: TRBJ2-5; V gene: TRBV7-2; clone size: few
CDR3 protein: CASSRPGPSNSPLHF; CDR3 DNA: TGTGCCAGTAGTAGGCCGGGTCCCTCAAATTCACCCCTCCACTTT; D gene: -; CDR3 length: 15; J gene: TRBJ1-6; V gene: TRBV19; clone size: -
CDR3 protein: CASSMTGGETEAFF; CDR3 DNA: TGTGCCAGCAGCATGACAGGGGGCGAAACTGAAGCTTTCTTT; D gene: TRBD1; CDR3 length: 14; J gene: TRBJ1-1; V gene: TRBV5-6; clone size: -
CDR3 protein: CASSMIVPGESSYNSPLHF; CDR3 DNA: TGTGCCAGTAGTATGATCGTGCCAGGGGAGAGCTCCTATAATTCACCCCTCCACTTT; D gene: -; CDR3 length: 19; J gene: TRBJ1-6; V gene: TRBV19; clone size: -
CDR3 protein: CASSSGRDSQATDTQYF; CDR3 DNA: TGTGCCAGCAGCTCCGGCCGGGACAGCCAGGCCACAGATACGCAGTATTTT; D gene: TRBD1; CDR3 length: 17; J gene: TRBJ2-3; V gene: TRBV11-3; clone size: once
CDR3 protein: CASSRQGANYGYTF; CDR3 DNA: TGTGCCAGCAGCCGACAGGGAGCTAACTATGGCTACACCTTC; D gene: TRBD1; CDR3 length: 14; J gene: TRBJ1-2; V gene: TRBV7-9; clone size: -
CDR3 protein: CASSSQVGTDTQYF; CDR3 DNA: TGTGCCAGCAGCTCCCAGGTGGGCACAGATACGCAGTATTTT; D gene: -; CDR3 length: 14; J gene: TRBJ2-3; V gene: TRBV7-3; clone size: -
CDR3 protein: CASSYSQEKLFF; CDR3 DNA: TGTGCCAGCAGTTACTCCCAAGAAAAACTGTTTTTT; D gene: -; CDR3 length: 12; J gene: TRBJ1-4; V gene: TRBV6-6; clone size: -
CDR3 protein: CASSPLGATEETQYF; CDR3 DNA: TGTGCCAGCAGCCCCCTAGGGGCAACCGAAGAGACCCAGTACTTC; D gene: -; CDR3 length: 15; J gene: TRBJ2-5; V gene: TRBV14; clone size: -
CDR3 protein: CASRTGQGGGYTF; CDR3 DNA: TGTGCCAGCAGGACCGGACAGGGCGGTGGCTACACCTTC; D gene: TRBD1; CDR3 length: 13; J gene: TRBJ1-2; V gene: TRBV6-5; clone size: -
CDR3 protein: CASSFPGNEQYF; CDR3 DNA: TGTGCCAGCAGCTTTCCAGGGAACGAGCAGTACTTC; D gene: -; CDR3 length: 12; J gene: TRBJ2-7; V gene: TRBV7-2; clone size: -
CDR3 protein: CASSSGTGENEQYF; CDR3 DNA: TGTGCCAGCAGCTCCGGGACAGGGGAGAACGAGCAGTACTTC; D gene: TRBD1; CDR3 length: 14; J gene: TRBJ2-7; V gene: TRBV5-6; clone size: -
CDR3 protein: CASSSQVKETQYF; CDR3 DNA: TGTGCCAGCAGCAGTCAGGTTAAAGAGACCCAGTACTTC; D gene: -; CDR3 length: 13; J gene: TRBJ2-5; V gene: TRBV14; clone size: -
CDR3 protein: CASSQEPPGSGNTIYF; CDR3 DNA: TGCGCCAGCAGCCAAGAACCCCCAGGAAGTGGAAACACCATATATTTT; D gene: -; CDR3 length: 16; J gene: TRBJ1-3; V gene: TRBV4-1; clone size: -
CDR3 protein: CASSLGWRGIGKEQFF; CDR3 DNA: TGTGCCAGCAGCTTAGGTTGGCGGGGGATAGGGAAGGAGCAGTTCTTC; D gene: TRBD2; CDR3 length: 16; J gene: TRBJ2-1; V gene: TRBV7-3; clone size: -
CDR3 protein: CASSQAGDQPQHF; CDR3 DNA: TGCGCCAGCAGCCAAGCCGGGGATCAGCCCCAGCATTTT; D gene: -; CDR3 length: 13; J gene: TRBJ1-5; V gene: TRBV4-1; clone size: -
CDR3 protein: CASSSLLQGKDNEQYF; CDR3 DNA: TGTGCCAGCAGTTCCCTACTACAGGGGAAGGACAACGAGCAGTACTTC; D gene: TRBD1; CDR3 length: 16; J gene: TRBJ2-7; V gene: TRBV6-6; clone size: few